The 27 T cell receptor beta chains reported below all come from one sample, sequenced in a study of shared clonotypes between healthy human individuals. The naive CD8 population came from CD45RO-negative cells selected for CCR7, without terminally differentiated effector memory CD45RA+ cells. Some clones are missing from TCRdb's copy, which holds only in-frame ones; the method was immunoSEQ multiplex PCR. The repertoire holds about 680,000 clones, with about 90% as singletons. Source material: naive CD8+ T cells sorted from blood. The origin of the receptors is a man aged 25 to 40 in good health.

The chain recombines TRBV7-9 with TRBJ1-4; 7 bases match TRBD1. CDR1 and CDR2 from the germline V gene are SEHNR and FQNEAQ (reference sequence). This CDR3 has 18 amino acids. Trimming cost V 5 bases and J 7 bases; bases outside gene matches: 19. Here the CDR3 DNA reads TGTGCCAGCAGCCAACCCCGGGACAGCGCGTTTCTTCGTGAAAAACTGTTTTTT. Its translation: CASSQPRDSAFLREKLFF.

This clone has just one count. The J gene is TRBJ2-7, the V gene TRBV2; 8 positions agree with TRBD2. Germline V CDR1 and CDR2: SNHLY, FYNNEI. The CDR3 has 16 residues. V shed 1 base and J 2 bases; nucleotides not matched to a gene: 7. The DNA of the CDR3 is TGTGCCAGCAGTGAAGGTAGCGGACTAGCTACCTACGAGCAGTACTTC. This encodes CASSEGSGLATYEQYF.

The chain employs TRBV7-9 and TRBJ2-7; 11 bases fit TRBD2. The J segment lost 7 bases and the V segment lost 4 bases, leaving 9 bases of the junction unmatched. CDR1 SEHNR and CDR2 FQNEAQ come from the germline V gene (reference sequence). This CDR3 region has 15 residues. CDR3 in amino acids: CASSYLAGGPQEQYF. In DNA form, the CDR3 reads TGTGCCAGCAGCTATTTAGCGGGAGGGCCGCAAGAGCAGTACTTC.

This chain connects TRBV5-8 to TRBJ1-5; a possible D gene is TRBD1 (5 bases). The CDR3 contains 16 residues. CDR1 and CDR2 (germline): SGHTS, YDEGEE. V lost 4 bases, J lost 0 bases, and 14 bases lay in between. The CDR3 DNA reads TGTGCCAGCAGCCCAAGGGACTGGTATAGCAATCAGCCCCAGCATTTT. Its translation is CASSPRDWYSNQPQHF.

The CDR3 is CASSWTSSYEQYF. The CDR3, as DNA: TGTGCCAGCAGTTGGACTAGCTCCTACGAGCAGTACTTC. The V and J genes are TRBV7-9 and TRBJ2-7; 7 nucleotides line up with TRBD2. This CDR3 region has 13 residues. The germline V gene has CDR1 SEHNR and CDR2 FQNEAQ (reference sequence). With 6 bases clipped from V and 0 bases from J, the junction kept 2 bases outside the gene matches.

The gene calls are TRBV25-1 and TRBJ1-2, with D unresolved. With 7 bases removed from V and 6 bases from J, the gap between germline ends came to 15 bases. The CDR3 covers 13 residues. Per germline, CDR1 MGHDK and CDR2 SYGVNS. The CDR3 loop reads CASTARPGNGYTF. The CDR3 region has the DNA TGTGCCAGCACCGCACGCCCGGGGAATGGCTACACCTTC.

The chain couples TRBV4-1 to TRBJ1-5, with D unresolved. This CDR3 has 16 amino acids. Germline V CDR1 and CDR2: MGHRA, YSYEKL. Trimming shortened V by 2 bases and J by 3 bases, and 14 bases separated the two germline ends. CDR3 nucleotide sequence: TGCGCCAGCAGCCAAAAAGACGGATCCTACAATCAGCCCCAGCATTTT. Its translation is CASSQKDGSYNQPQHF.

The chain combines TRBV7-8 with TRBJ2-3; 8 bases match TRBD2. The CDR3 is made up of 12 amino acids. The V and J ends lost 4 bases and 8 bases, in that order; junction bases with no gene match: 2. Germline values: CDR1 SGHVS, CDR2 FQNEAQ. The CDR3 protein is CASSSGGVTQYF. The DNA of the CDR3 is TGTGCCAGCAGCTCGGGGGGGGTTACGCAGTATTTT. Based on the CDR3 plus reference TRBV7-8 and TRBJ2-3, the full variable domain is GAGVSQSPRYKVAKRGQDVALRCDPISGHVSLFWYQQALGQGPEFLTYFQNEAQLDKSGLPSDRFFAERPEGSVSTLKIQRTQQEDSAVYLCASSSGGVTQYFGPGTRLTVL.

The V gene is TRBV4-3, the J gene TRBJ2-6; possibly TRBD1 for D (6 bases). This CDR3 contains 19 residues. The germline V and J ends were trimmed by 1 base and 4 bases, with 20 bases remaining between them. Germline V gene lookup returns CDR1 LGHNA and CDR2 YSLEER. The CDR3 DNA follows: TGCGCCAGCAGCCAAGCGTGGGCGGAGCAGGGGCAAGGGGCCAACGTCCTGACTTTC. Translation gives CASSQAWAEQGQGANVLTF.

This chain joins TRBV4-1 and TRBJ2-7, with 10 bases aligning to TRBD2. Germline loops: CDR1 MGHRA, CDR2 YSYEKL. The CDR3 loop spans 19 amino acids. J gave up 2 bases and V 0 bases, and 13 bases lay outside the gene matches. The CDR3, as DNA: TGCGCCAGCAGCCAAGAGGGAGGGCTAGCGGGAGAGGGGGCCTACGAGCAGTACTTC. Translated, it gives CASSQEGGLAGEGAYEQYF.

The chain couples TRBV19 to TRBJ2-1; D is possibly TRBD1 (6 bases). Trimming shortened V by 5 bases and J by 8 bases, and 19 bases separated the two germline ends. This CDR3 region has 15 residues. Germline CDR1 LNHDA, CDR2 SQIVND (reference sequence). The CDR3, as DNA: TGTGCCAGTAGTGTCTTTGGGGGCCTTGGGGATGAGCAGTTCTTC. Its protein product is CASSVFGGLGDEQFF.

The V call is TRBV6-5, the J call TRBJ1-2, with no clear D. CDR3 length: 16 residues. Per germline, CDR1 MNHEY and CDR2 SVGAGI. V was trimmed by 0 bases and J by 8 bases, leaving 19 bases between them. CDR3 amino acids: CASSYSIRTGLGGYTF. The CDR3 nucleotides are TGTGCCAGCAGTTACTCGATACGGACGGGTCTGGGGGGCTACACCTTC.

The V gene is TRBV19, the J gene TRBJ1-2, with a possible D match to TRBD1 (5 bases). Trimming left V 9 bases short and J 7 bases short, with 21 bases between. The CDR3 contains 14 residues. Germline CDR1 LNHDA, CDR2 SQIVND (reference sequence). The CDR3 is CASTNAGQGTGYTF. The CDR3 DNA sequence: TGTGCCAGCACCAATGCGGGGCAGGGTACTGGCTACACCTTC.

About this clone: A much larger clone lies a single base off, so this may be a read error. This chain uses TRBV6-5 with TRBJ2-7; tentative D call: TRBD1 (6 bases). Germline V gene data show CDR1 as MNHEY and CDR2 as SVGAGI. V lost 6 bases and J 1 base, leaving 7 bases between the germline ends. This CDR3 region has 12 residues. CDR3 protein: CASRGGSYEQYF. CDR3 coding DNA: TGTGCCAGCAGAGGGGGATCCTACGAGCAGTACTTC.

The chain links TRBV7-2 to TRBJ2-2, with D uncertain. CDR3 length equals 19 residues. The V and J ends lost 1 base and 0 bases respectively, with 18 bases between them. The germline V gene has CDR1 SGHTA and CDR2 FQGNSA. CDR3: CASSLEFRLRFSNTGELFF. CDR3 DNA sequence: TGTGCCAGCAGCTTAGAATTCCGATTGAGGTTTTCGAACACCGGGGAGCTGTTTTTT.

The rearrangement uses TRBV4-1 and TRBJ2-3, with 15 bases identical to TRBD2. CDR3 length equals 19 residues. The germline V gene encodes CDR1 MGHRA and CDR2 YSYEKL. The trim removed 0 bases at V and 3 bases at J, leaving 7 bases unmatched. CDR3 nucleotides: TGCGCCAGCAGCCAAGAAGGGGGACTAGCGGGAGGAATGACAGATACGCAGTATTTT. It codes for CASSQEGGLAGGMTDTQYF.

The CDR3 coding sequence is TGTGCCAGCAGCTTGGAGGTACTTCCAGGGGAGCAGTACTTC. This translates into CASSLEVLPGEQYF. V and J are TRBV5-4 and TRBJ2-7, with a possible D match to TRBD1 (5 bases). V dropped 0 bases and J dropped 7 bases, with 14 bases sitting between them. The germline V gene has CDR1 SGHNT and CDR2 YYREEE (reference sequence). This CDR3 has 14 amino acids.

The chain joins TRBV11-2 to TRBJ2-3, with 9 bases matching TRBD1. The CDR3 has 18 residues. Trimming at V came to 2 bases and at J to 4 bases, leaving 13 bases not matched to a gene. Per the germline V gene, CDR1 is SGHAT and CDR2 is FQNNGV. The CDR3 sequence is CASSLTRDRVEDPDTQYF. The DNA of the CDR3 is TGTGCCAGCAGCTTAACCCGGGACAGGGTTGAAGACCCAGATACGCAGTATTTT. Full variable domain (outside the CDR3, taken from reference TRBV11-2 and TRBJ2-3): EAGVAQSPRYKIIEKRQSVAFWCNPISGHATLYWYQQILGQGPKLLIQFQNNGVVDDSQLPKDRFSAERLKGVDSTLKIQPAKLEDSAVYLCASSLTRDRVEDPDTQYFGPGTRLTVL.

This chain links TRBV7-9 with TRBJ2-1; 9 bases are a match to TRBD2. Germline lookup yields CDR1 SEHNR and CDR2 FQNEAQ (reference sequence). The CDR3 spans 16 residues. V was pared by 5 bases and J by 2 bases, with 7 bases of the junction left unmatched. CDR3: CASSPQASGAYNEQFF. CDR3 sequence (DNA): TGTGCCAGCAGCCCCCAGGCTAGCGGGGCCTACAATGAGCAGTTCTTC.

This chain links TRBV7-9 with TRBJ2-2, with 7 bases that match TRBD2. From germline, CDR1 is SEHNR and CDR2 FQNEAQ (reference sequence). CDR3 length: 17 amino acids. V was clipped by 4 bases and J by 6 bases; unmatched bases: 14. CDR3 sequence: CASSSGSLGGNPGELFF. CDR3 in DNA: TGTGCCAGCAGCTCGGGAAGCTTGGGAGGGAATCCCGGGGAGCTGTTTTTT.

This clone appeared once. V and J are TRBV18 and TRBJ2-7; D may be TRBD1 (6 bases). With 2 bases removed from V and 3 bases from J, the gap between germline ends came to 20 bases. Germline assignment: CDR1 KGHSH and CDR2 LQKENI. CDR3 length: 17 residues. The CDR3 DNA follows: TGTGCCAGCTCACCAAATGGACAGAAAAGATTTATCTACGAGCAGTACTTC. This gives the protein CASSPNGQKRFIYEQYF.

The rearrangement uses TRBV27 and TRBJ2-7; perhaps TRBD2 as D (5 bases). V lost 3 bases to trimming and J lost 2 bases, with 8 bases between them. CDR1 and CDR2 (germline): MNHEY, SMNVEV (reference sequence). This CDR3 contains 13 residues. Here the CDR3 reads CASSFLATYEQYF. CDR3 coding DNA: TGTGCCAGCAGTTTCCTAGCTACCTACGAGCAGTACTTC.

The chain couples TRBV7-9 to TRBJ1-3; no definite D call. With 3 bases removed from V and 8 bases from J, the gap between germline ends came to 11 bases. CDR1 is SEHNR and CDR2 is FQNEAQ in the germline V gene (reference sequence). The CDR3 is 13 residues long. DNA for the CDR3: TGTGCCAGCAGCTTCCTTTTGCAAGACACCATATATTTT. As protein: CASSFLLQDTIYF.

The chain combines TRBV30 with TRBJ1-1; tentatively, D is TRBD1 (5 bases). The CDR3 is 15 amino acids. Trimming pared 0 bases from V and 5 bases from J, leaving 16 bases between. Germline V lookup: CDR1 GTSNPN, CDR2 SVGIG (reference sequence). In DNA form, the CDR3 reads TGTGCCTGGAGTGTAATTTCGGGGGGTTGGACTGAAGCTTTCTTT. It specifies CAWSVISGGWTEAFF.

The chain has TRBV29-1 and TRBJ1-3, with D possibly matching TRBD1 (6 bases). Deletions cut 4 bases from V and 0 bases from J, with 13 bases between. This CDR3 is built from 15 residues. Germline lookup yields CDR1 SQVTM and CDR2 ANQGSEA. The CDR3 reads CSVARDTRSGNTIYF. In DNA, the CDR3 is TGCAGCGTTGCGCGGGACACTCGCTCTGGAAACACCATATATTTT.

The chain uses TRBV27 and TRBJ2-7; 9 bases fit TRBD1. The V and J ends lost 6 bases and 4 bases, in that order; junction bases with no gene match: 7. The CDR3 sequence is 14 residues long. From germline, CDR1 is MNHEY and CDR2 SMNVEV (reference sequence). CDR3 DNA: TGTGCCAGCAGCTATAAGGACAGGGGTTACGAGCAGTACTTC. This translates into CASSYKDRGYEQYF.

The J gene is TRBJ1-5, the V gene TRBV27; D is unresolved. The CDR3 is made up of 13 amino acids. Germline CDR1 and CDR2: MNHEY and SMNVEV (reference sequence). Trimming stripped 1 base from V and 3 bases from J, with 4 bases between. The CDR3 protein is CASSLYPNQPQHF. The CDR3 region has the DNA TGTGCCAGCAGTTTATACCCCAATCAGCCCCAGCATTTT.